The 30 T cell receptor beta chains in this list originate from one sample, sequenced in a study of T cells expressing NK-cell markers. TCRdb re-called the 5' RACE reads, yielding one record per CDR3 amino acid sequence without DNA. This repertoire includes 200,000 to 300,000 distinct CDR3 sequences. The sample taken for sequencing was blood T cells: a sorted CD56 or NKG2C T cell subset, CD4+ or CD8+ T cells, or bulk PBMC T cells (not recorded which). The receptors stem from a woman aged 18 to 75 in good health.

This rearrangement joins TRBV7-2 to TRBJ2-4. This CDR3 has 14 amino acids. CDR1 and CDR2 from the germline V gene are SGHTA and FQGNSA. CDR3 sequence reads: CASTPNLAKNIQYF.

The CDR3 is CATSDRASGANVLTF. V is TRBV6-1 and J is TRBJ2-6; with no DNA, the TCRdb D assignment of TRBD1 cannot be verified. The CDR3 totals 15 residues. The germline gives CDR1 MNHNS, CDR2 SASEGT.

The chain is built from TRBV5-6 and TRBJ1-6; TCRdb outputs TRBD1, but without DNA this stays unchecked. Germline V gene lookup returns CDR1 SGHDT and CDR2 YYEEEE. CDR3 size: 17 residues. The CDR3 region is CASSPFDRDRVSSPLHF.

V usage is TRBV5-1 and J usage is TRBJ2-7; TCRdb's assignment of TRBD2 cannot be checked, as there is no DNA. Germline CDR1 reads SGHRS; CDR2 reads YFSETQ. There are 15 residues in the CDR3. CDR3 in amino acids: CASSLGTSFPYEQYF.

The rearrangement joins TRBV7-9 to TRBJ1-1. Germline V gene data show CDR1 as SEHNR and CDR2 as FQNEAQ (reference sequence). This CDR3 spans 15 amino acids. The CDR3 loop is CASSPRVTGNTEAFF.

The chain couples TRBV11-1 to TRBJ2-3; TCRdb returns TRBD2, unconfirmable since there is no DNA. There are 19 residues in the CDR3. Germline V gene data show CDR1 as SGHAT and CDR2 as FQDESV (reference sequence). This CDR3 is CASSSTSGRALGSTDTQYF.

The genes are TRBV30 and TRBJ2-1; lacking DNA, the TRBD2 call made by TCRdb goes unchecked. The CDR3 length is 15 residues. The germline V gene has CDR1 GTSNPN and CDR2 SVGIG (reference sequence). CDR3 sequence: CAWRKLGLAGNEQFF.

This chain joins TRBV20-1 and TRBJ2-7. Looked up from germline, CDR1 is DFQATT and CDR2 is SNEGSKA (reference sequence). CDR3 length: 15 residues. CDR3 residues: CSARDYTVSPYEQYF.

This chain uses TRBV20-1 with TRBJ2-7; TCRdb designates TRBD2, a call that cannot be tested without DNA. Germline V gives CDR1 DFQATT, CDR2 SNEGSKA (reference sequence). The CDR3 is 14 amino acids. This chain's CDR3 is CSATQGSSGYEQYF.

V usage is TRBV12-3 or TRBV12-4 and J usage is TRBJ1-1. The CDR3 runs to 12 residues. CDR3 sequence: CASSFWVTEAFF.

The chain carries TRBV12-3 or TRBV12-4 and TRBJ2-7; TCRdb proposes TRBD1, but this gene call is untestable without DNA. The CDR3 contains 14 residues. The CDR3 spells CASSPDRVDYEQYF.

The chain combines TRBV10-3 with TRBJ2-7. This CDR3 spans 14 amino acids. CDR1 and CDR2 from the germline V gene are ENHRY and SYGVKD. The CDR3 sequence: CAISEGGSTYEQYF.

This chain joins TRBV29-1 and TRBJ2-7. The germline gives CDR1 SQVTM, CDR2 ANQGSEA. The CDR3 spans 13 residues. The CDR3 is CSVESLEGYEQYF.

The genes are TRBV6-1 and TRBJ2-1; TCRdb reports TRBD2, a call that lacks DNA to check it against. The CDR3 has 13 amino acids. The germline CDR1 and CDR2 sequences are MNHNS and SASEGT. The CDR3 loop reads CANCGGTDWEQFF.

This chain connects TRBV12-3 or TRBV12-4 to TRBJ2-5. This CDR3 region has 13 residues. CDR3 protein: CASNQQLQETQYF.

The chain employs TRBV18 and TRBJ1-1. The CDR3 is made up of 13 amino acids. Germline CDR1 reads KGHSH; CDR2 reads LQKENI. CDR3: CASSPGPNTEAFF.

V is TRBV29-1 and J is TRBJ2-3; the D call of TRBD1 rests on TCRdb alone, since no DNA is present to check it. The CDR3 consists of 16 residues. CDR1 and CDR2 (germline): SQVTM, ANQGSEA. The CDR3 sequence: CSVEGVGGAGTDTQYF.

CDR3 in amino acids: CASTDDGTRPRRNNSPLHF. V and J are TRBV11-1 and TRBJ1-6; TCRdb selects TRBD1, and the lack of DNA leaves this call unchecked. Per the germline V gene, CDR1 is SGHAT and CDR2 is FQDESV (reference sequence). The CDR3 loop spans 19 amino acids.

This chain's CDR3 is CATSTEVTSGLNEQFF. This chain connects TRBV24-1 to TRBJ2-1; TCRdb reports TRBD2, a call that lacks DNA to check it against. The CDR3 has 16 residues. Germline-derived CDR1 and CDR2 are KGHDR and SFDVKD.

V is TRBV7-2 and J is TRBJ2-1; TCRdb selects TRBD1, and the lack of DNA leaves this call unchecked. CDR3 length: 15 residues. Germline CDR1 SGHTA, CDR2 FQGNSA. CDR3 residues: CASSPGAWAYNEQFF. Looking up the rest from reference TRBV7-2 and TRBJ2-1 gives the full variable domain: GAGVSQSPSNKVTEKGKDVELRCDPISGHTALYWYRQSLGQGLEFLIYFQGNSAPDKSGLPSDRFSAERTGGSVSTLTIQRTQQEDSAVYLCASSPGAWAYNEQFFGPGTRLTVL.

This chain links TRBV28 with TRBJ2-4; TCRdb calls TRBD1, which cannot be checked without DNA. Germline CDR1 reads MDHEN; CDR2 reads SYDVKM. The CDR3 has 15 residues. The CDR3: CASSLQGAAKNIQYF.

The chain is built from TRBV6-2 or TRBV6-3 and TRBJ2-5; TCRdb selects TRBD1, and the lack of DNA leaves this call unchecked. This CDR3 region has 14 residues. The germline CDR1 and CDR2 sequences are MNHEY and SVGEGT. The CDR3 here is CASSPDRERETQYF.

V gene TRBV12-3 or TRBV12-4 combines with J gene TRBJ1-6; TCRdb reports TRBD1, a call that lacks DNA to check it against. The CDR3 is 13 residues long. The CDR3 region is CASSPVWVSPLHF.

The chain links TRBV20-1 to TRBJ2-1; TCRdb proposes TRBD1, but this gene call is untestable without DNA. Germline V gives CDR1 DFQATT, CDR2 SNEGSKA (reference sequence). The CDR3 runs 15 residues. This CDR3 is CSAREPRPTGDEQFF.

This sequence joins TRBV5-1 and TRBJ2-1; TCRdb gives TRBD2 as the D gene, but with no DNA this cannot be confirmed. Germline CDR1 SGHRS, CDR2 YFSETQ. The CDR3 covers 17 residues. The CDR3 is CASSLPKLAGAHNEQFF.

V and J are TRBV6-1 and TRBJ1-4; TCRdb calls TRBD1, which cannot be checked without DNA. The CDR3 runs 15 residues. Germline CDR1 is MNHNS and CDR2 is SASEGT. CDR3 in amino acids: CASRRQGTTNEKLFF.

The rearrangement joins TRBV2 to TRBJ2-3; as DNA is missing, the TRBD1 call by TCRdb cannot be tested. CDR1 and CDR2 (germline): SNHLY, FYNNEI. This CDR3 spans 15 amino acids. CDR3: CASSDPGGGTDTQYF.

V is TRBV21-1 and J is TRBJ2-1; TCRdb indicates TRBD2, and absent DNA this call remains unverified. TRBV21-1 counts as a pseudogene. The CDR3 totals 17 residues. The CDR3 loop is CASSKATTSGTLNEQFF.

The J gene is TRBJ2-3, the V gene TRBV5-4. CDR1 and CDR2 from the germline V gene are SGHNT and YYREEE (reference sequence). The CDR3 extends over 14 amino acids. The CDR3 region is CASSFSLATDTQYF. Complete variable domain (other parts from reference TRBV5-4 and TRBJ2-3): ETGVTQSPTHLIKTRGQQVTLRCSSQSGHNTVSWYQQALGQGPQFIFQYYREEENGRGNFPPRFSGLQFPNYSSELNVNALELDDSALYLCASSFSLATDTQYFGPGTRLTVL.

The V and J genes are TRBV29-1 and TRBJ2-5. The CDR3 spans 11 residues. In germline, CDR1 is SQVTM, CDR2 ANQGSEA. This CDR3 is CSVGDRETQYF.